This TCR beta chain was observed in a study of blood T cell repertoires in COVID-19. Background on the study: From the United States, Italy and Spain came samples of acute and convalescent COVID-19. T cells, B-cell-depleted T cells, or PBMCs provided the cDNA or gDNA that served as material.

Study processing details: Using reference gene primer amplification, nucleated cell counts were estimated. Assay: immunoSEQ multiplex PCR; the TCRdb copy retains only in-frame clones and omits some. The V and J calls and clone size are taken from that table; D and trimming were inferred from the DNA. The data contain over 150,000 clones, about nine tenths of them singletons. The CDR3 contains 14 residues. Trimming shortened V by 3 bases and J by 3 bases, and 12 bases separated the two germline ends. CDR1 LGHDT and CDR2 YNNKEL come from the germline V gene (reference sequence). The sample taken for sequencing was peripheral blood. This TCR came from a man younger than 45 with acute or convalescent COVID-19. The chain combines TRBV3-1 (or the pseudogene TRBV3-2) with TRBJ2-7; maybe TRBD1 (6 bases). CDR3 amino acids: CASSHRGLSYEQYF. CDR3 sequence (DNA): TGTGCCAGCAGCCACAGGGGATTGAGCTACGAGCAGTACTTC.